This TCR beta chain was identified during a study of T cells after yellow fever vaccination. One entry per CDR3 protein, called by TCRdb with MiXCR from the 5' RACE reads. The sample records 400,000 or so distinct CDR3 sequences, around a tenth being singletons. Ten or more counts support this clonotype. This TCR was sampled from a man aged 18 to 29 who received the YFV17D yellow fever vaccine. The material sequenced was PBMCs, taken on the day of the first yellow fever vaccination.

This CDR3 is CASGPSGANVLTF. Written as DNA, the CDR3 is TGTGCCAGCGGCCCATCTGGGGCCAACGTCCTGACTTTC. The rearrangement links TRBV12-3 or TRBV12-4 to TRBJ2-6; no definite D call. V lost 8 bases and J 1 base, leaving 6 bases between the germline ends. The CDR3 is 13 amino acids.